This entry lists 26 T cell receptor beta chains sequenced from one sample in a study of memory CD4+ T cells and cytomegalovirus serostatus. Repertoires were generated with immunoSEQ multiplex PCR, while TCRdb's copy carries only in-frame clones and drops some. The repertoire holds about 60,000 clones, with approximately 77% as singletons. The sort gate was single viable CD3+CD4+CD8-CD45RO+ cells for memory CD4+ T cells. Specimen: memory CD4+ T cells from blood. The receptors derive from an adult in good health and CMV-seronegative. Some clones in this sample may be carry-over from other donors' samples.

The rearrangement joins TRBV5-5 to TRBJ2-3; 8 bases align to TRBD2. With 3 bases clipped from V and 3 bases from J, the junction kept 6 bases outside the gene matches. The CDR3 has 15 amino acids. Per germline, CDR1 SGHKS and CDR2 YYEKEE (reference sequence). The CDR3 DNA sequence: TGTGCCAGCAGCTCCCCTGGCGGGAGGACAGATACGCAGTATTTT. Its translation is CASSSPGGRTDTQYF.

The V and J genes are TRBV7-8 and TRBJ1-3; D gene uncertain. The CDR3 spans 15 residues. The germline V and J ends were trimmed by 1 base and 1 base, with 8 bases remaining between them. The germline V gene has CDR1 SGHVS and CDR2 FQNEAQ. The CDR3 DNA reads as TGTGCCAGCAGCTTAGTATTAGGGTCTGGAAACACCATATATTTT. It translates to CASSLVLGSGNTIYF.

This clone is a singleton in its sample. This rearrangement joins TRBV5-6 to TRBJ2-5, with D possibly TRBD1 on 6 matching bases. Germline-derived CDR1 and CDR2 are SGHDT and YYEEEE. The CDR3 contains 17 residues. Trimming left V 1 base short and J 1 base short, with 17 bases between. CDR3 amino acids: CASSLPISAGAQETQYF. As DNA, the CDR3 is TGTGCCAGCAGCTTGCCCATTTCTGCAGGGGCCCAAGAGACCCAGTACTTC. Complete variable domain (other parts from reference TRBV5-6 and TRBJ2-5): DAGVTQSPTHLIKTRGQQVTLRCSPKSGHDTVSWYQQALGQGPQFIFQYYEEEERQRGNFPDRFSGHQFPNYSSELNVNALLLGDSALYLCASSLPISAGAQETQYFGPGTRLLVL.

The V and J genes are TRBV6-6 and TRBJ2-7, with a possible D match to TRBD1 (6 bases). This CDR3 region has 13 residues. Germline V lookup: CDR1 MNHNY, CDR2 SVGAGI (reference sequence). V lost 2 bases and J 3 bases, leaving 8 bases between the germline ends. In DNA, the CDR3 is TGTGCCAGCAGTTACCAGGGGTTCTACGAGCAGTACTTC. It encodes CASSYQGFYEQYF.

The chain's CDR3 is CASSPAPESSGNTIYF. The CDR3 region has the DNA TGTGCCAGCTCACCAGCCCCGGAAAGCTCTGGAAACACCATATATTTT. The rearrangement joins TRBV18 to TRBJ1-3, with no clear D. The germline V and J ends were trimmed by 2 bases and 0 bases, with 11 bases remaining between them. This CDR3 spans 16 amino acids. Per the germline V gene, CDR1 is KGHSH and CDR2 is LQKENI.

V and J are TRBV4-2 and TRBJ1-1, with D unresolved. CDR3 length: 15 amino acids. The V gene's germline CDR1 is LGHNA and CDR2 YNFKEQ. Trimming shortened V by 1 base and J by 5 bases, and 14 bases separated the two germline ends. The CDR3 sequence is CASSQVQGGLTEAFF. The CDR3 DNA follows: TGTGCCAGCAGCCAAGTTCAAGGAGGGCTTACTGAAGCTTTCTTT.

V is TRBV7-7 and J is TRBJ2-5; weak D call: TRBD2 (7 bases). CDR3 length: 14 residues. V gave up 3 bases and J gave up 5 bases, with 13 bases separating them. CDR1 and CDR2 from the germline V gene are SSHAT and FNYEAQ (reference sequence). The CDR3 region is CASSFAGRGETQYF. DNA of the CDR3: TGTGCCAGCAGCTTCGCAGGGAGGGGGGAGACCCAGTACTTC.

This clone has a handful of counts. CDR3 loop: CASSKDQGANSPLHF. In nucleotides, the CDR3 is TGTGCCAGCAGCAAAGATCAGGGGGCAAATTCACCCCTCCACTTT. The V call is TRBV21-1, the J call TRBJ1-6; the D call of TRBD1 is as the table states it, not checked on the DNA. TRBV21-1 is a recognized pseudogene. The CDR3 sequence is 15 residues long.

V is TRBV19 and J is TRBJ1-1; 8 nucleotides line up with TRBD1. Germline CDR1 is LNHDA and CDR2 is SQIVND (reference sequence). The CDR3 spans 13 residues. Trimming cost V 8 bases and J 3 bases; bases outside gene matches: 5. The CDR3 region is CASHAGGHTEAFF. The DNA of the CDR3 is TGTGCCAGTCACGCAGGGGGCCACACTGAAGCTTTCTTT. Variable domain in full (rest from reference TRBV19 and TRBJ1-1): DGGITQSPKYLFRKEGQNVTLSCEQNLNHDAMYWYRQDPGQGLRLIYYSQIVNDFQKGDIAEGYSVSREKKESFPLTVTSAQKNPTAFYLCASHAGGHTEAFFGQGTRLTVV.

The V and J genes are TRBV28 and TRBJ1-2; perhaps TRBD1 as D (6 bases). Trimming took 5 bases from V and 7 from J, leaving 17 bases between them. Germline V CDR1 and CDR2: MDHEN, SYDVKM. This CDR3 is built from 14 residues. The CDR3 protein is CASSPPSGVGGYTF. The CDR3 DNA reads TGTGCCAGCAGTCCGCCATCAGGGGTGGGTGGCTACACCTTC.

V gene TRBV10-3 combines with J gene TRBJ2-7; D unclear. The CDR3 length is 11 residues. Germline V CDR1 and CDR2: ENHRY, SYGVKD. The V end was cut by 3 bases, the J end by 7 bases, with 7 bases between. The CDR3 here is CAISEGEEQYF. CDR3 bases: TGTGCCATCAGTGAAGGAGAAGAGCAGTACTTC.

V and J are TRBV11-3 and TRBJ2-3; 12 nucleotides line up with TRBD2. J was trimmed by 2 bases and V by 5 bases; bases with no gene match: 8. This CDR3 is 17 amino acids long. Germline CDR1 is SGHNT and CDR2 is YENEEA. Written as DNA, the CDR3 is TGTGCCAGCAGCCCAGGGACTAGCGGGTCGCCCACAGATACGCAGTATTTT. It yields the protein CASSPGTSGSPTDTQYF.

The chain employs TRBV28 and TRBJ2-3; 9 positions match TRBD2. The CDR3 length is 16 residues. Looked up from germline, CDR1 is MDHEN and CDR2 is SYDVKM. V shed 1 base and J 2 bases; nucleotides not matched to a gene: 4. The CDR3: CASSLLGGRATDTQYF. DNA for the CDR3: TGTGCCAGCAGTTTATTGGGCGGGAGGGCCACAGATACGCAGTATTTT.

This clone is medium-sized within its sample. The chain combines TRBV2 with TRBJ1-1, with D unresolved. Trimming cost V 8 bases and J 4 bases, with 14 bases left between them. Germline V gene sequence: CDR1 SNHLY, CDR2 FYNNEI. This CDR3 region has 13 residues. The CDR3 DNA reads TGTGCCAGCGGGGAAGGGCGCCGCACTGAAGCTTTCTTT. Translation: CASGEGRRTEAFF.

This chain joins TRBV11-1 and TRBJ2-7; 7 bases are shared with TRBD1. The CDR3 consists of 14 residues. The ends lost 3 bases at V and 2 bases at J; junction bases unmatched: 4. The V gene's germline CDR1 is SGHAT and CDR2 FQDESV (reference sequence). CDR3 sequence reads: CASSFDREAYEQYF. The CDR3 DNA reads as TGTGCCAGCAGCTTCGACAGGGAAGCCTACGAGCAGTACTTC.

The V call is TRBV5-1, the J call TRBJ1-2, with D unclear. The CDR3 contains 14 residues. Germline CDR1 reads SGHRS; CDR2 reads YFSETQ. Trimming left V 0 bases short and J 8 bases short, with 14 bases between. CDR3 DNA sequence: TGCGCCAGCAGCTTGGCTCCGTCCAGAGGGGGCTACACCTTC. As protein: CASSLAPSRGGYTF.

The chain couples TRBV19 to TRBJ1-1; no clear D gene. The CDR3 is made up of 10 amino acids. Germline lookup yields CDR1 LNHDA and CDR2 SQIVND (reference sequence). The CDR3 spells CGSGDTEAFF. Here the CDR3 DNA reads TGTGGGAGTGGAGACACTGAAGCTTTCTTT. The full variable domain, in which reference TRBV19 and TRBJ1-1 provide the parts outside the CDR3, is DGGITQSPKYLFRKEGQNVTLSCEQNLNHDAMYWYRQDPGQGLRLIYYSQIVNDFQKGDIAEGYSVSREKKESFPLTVTSAQKNPTAFYLCGSGDTEAFFGQGTRLTVV.

The CDR3 sequence is CASSLGGSQGRSYGYTF. The CDR3 coding sequence is TGTGCCAGCAGCTTGGGGGGGTCCCAGGGGCGAAGCTATGGCTACACCTTC. J is TRBJ1-2 and V is TRBV5-4; TRBD1 might be the D (6 bases). The CDR3 is 17 amino acids. Germline-derived CDR1 and CDR2 are SGHNT and YYREEE (reference sequence). The V end lost 0 bases, the J end lost 4 bases, and 19 bases lay between the germline ends.

This sequence joins TRBV28 and TRBJ1-5; no firm D call. The CDR3 has 14 residues. CDR1 MDHEN and CDR2 SYDVKM come from the germline V gene. The ends were cut back, 2 bases at V and 6 bases at J, with 11 bases in the middle. CDR3 nucleotides: TGTGCCAGCAGTTTAGAAACGGTTCGTCAGCCCCAGCATTTT. It codes for CASSLETVRQPQHF.

The genes are TRBV6-5 and TRBJ1-1; tentative D call: TRBD1 (5 bases). There are 16 residues in the CDR3. Trimming pared 0 bases from V and 0 bases from J, leaving 11 bases between. Per germline, CDR1 MNHEY and CDR2 SVGAGI. This CDR3 reads CASSYSLGLLNTEAFF. The CDR3 region has the DNA TGTGCCAGCAGTTACTCTCTGGGACTGCTGAACACTGAAGCTTTCTTT.

This clone was counted once. The V call is TRBV28, the J call TRBJ1-2, with 9 bases fitting TRBD1. The germline V gene encodes CDR1 MDHEN and CDR2 SYDVKM. This CDR3 region has 15 residues. After removal of 7 bases from V and 4 bases from J, the junction contained 10 bases not matched to a gene. CDR3 sequence: CASNTGGEGLYGYTF. Written as DNA, the CDR3 is TGTGCCAGCAATACAGGGGGCGAGGGGCTCTATGGCTACACCTTC.

This chain connects TRBV30 to TRBJ2-5, with 9 bases fitting TRBD2. CDR3 size: 13 residues. After removal of 3 bases from V and 7 bases from J, the junction contained 6 bases not matched to a gene. Germline-derived CDR1 and CDR2 are GTSNPN and SVGIG (reference sequence). The CDR3 protein is CAWSAGGPGTQYF. In nucleotides, the CDR3 is TGTGCCTGGAGCGCGGGAGGGCCGGGGACCCAGTACTTC.

The rearrangement joins TRBV5-1 to TRBJ2-5; 10 bases align to TRBD1. The trim removed 0 bases at V and 4 bases at J, leaving 0 bases unmatched. The CDR3 is 14 amino acids. The V gene's germline CDR1 is SGHRS and CDR2 YFSETQ. In DNA form, the CDR3 reads TGCGCCAGCAGCTTGGGGACAGGGGGAGAGACCCAGTACTTC. Amino acid sequence: CASSLGTGGETQYF.

J is TRBJ2-1 and V is TRBV27; 7 bases agree with TRBD2. CDR1 MNHEY and CDR2 SMNVEV come from the germline V gene (reference sequence). Unmatched junction bases numbered 4, after V lost 8 bases and J lost 6 bases. This CDR3 spans 12 amino acids. The CDR3 DNA reads as TGTGCCAGCCGGTTAGCGGGCAATGAGCAGTTCTTC. The encoded protein is CASRLAGNEQFF.

The chain uses TRBV6-5 and TRBJ2-7; maybe TRBD2 (6 bases). This CDR3 is 15 amino acids long. Germline values: CDR1 MNHEY, CDR2 SVGAGI. V lost 6 bases to trimming and J lost 4 bases, with 19 bases between them. Written as DNA, the CDR3 is TGTGCCAGCAGACGCCCCCGGGCCGGGGGTTACGAGCAGTACTTC. It yields the protein CASRRPRAGGYEQYF.

This clone was seen a single time. The rearrangement links TRBV29-1 to TRBJ2-1, with 11 positions matching TRBD2. V dropped 7 bases and J dropped 9; count of bases not matched to a gene: 11. CDR3 length: 14 residues. CDR1 and CDR2 from the germline V gene are SQVTM and ANQGSEA. Here the CDR3 reads CSGRAGTSGSEQFF. The CDR3 DNA sequence: TGCAGCGGTCGGGCCGGGACTAGCGGTTCTGAGCAGTTCTTC.